The following is a TCR beta chain sequence with its context. The antigen remains undetermined. The record originates from a study of early stage breast cancer tumors. Study-wide background: ER+/PR+/HER2- status applied to about 75% of the 16 invasive breast tumors. Average read coverage per sample was roughly 9.7-fold. Notes on the study in general: Commonly generated sequences made up most enriched TCRB sequences shared between patients.

The germline V gene encodes CDR1 MNHNS and CDR2 SASEGT. This CDR3 is built from 15 residues. Trimming cost V 6 bases and J 2 bases; bases outside gene matches: 5. The method was immunoSEQ multiplex PCR; TCRdb's version includes in-frame clones alone and lacks a portion of them. The table has approximately 33,000 clones, around 67% seen once; the top ten hold 4% to 5%. The sample taken for sequencing was blood. This clonotype was obtained from a person aged 35-49 years with breast cancer. The chain uses TRBV6-1 and TRBJ2-1; 9 bases are a match to TRBD1. The CDR3 protein is CASRTGGPAYNEQFF. The CDR3 nucleotides are TGTGCCAGCAGGACAGGGGGACCAGCCTACAATGAGCAGTTCTTC.